Listed below are T cell receptor beta chains from one sample, sequenced in a study of blood T cells in healthy people across ages. TCRdb used MiXCR to reprocess the 5' RACE reads, holding one entry per CDR3 protein. This table has some 640,000 distinct CDR3 sequences, around 45% appearing once. Sequences were obtained from blood. The origin of the receptors is a woman aged 60-70 years in good health. Both conserved end residues are part of each CDR3. A D gene is named only where the DNA matches it firmly. A clone size is listed for some rows: how often the clone was seen (once, few, many), or a class if it is expanded.

v_gene	j_gene	d_gene	abundance	CDR3nt	CDR3aa
TRBV14	TRBJ1-2	-	-	TGTGCCAGCAGCCTTCTTTCTGGGGGCGACTATGGCTACACCTTC	CASSLLSGGDYGYTF
TRBV9	TRBJ2-3	-	-	TGTGCCAGCAGCGTAGCGGGGCGACGAGGGGGAAGCACAGATACGCAGTATTTT	CASSVAGRRGGSTDTQYF
TRBV7-3	TRBJ2-7	TRBD2	once	TGTGCCGGCAGCGTTGACCCCGGGACTACGTACGAGCAGTACTTC	CAGSVDPGTTYEQYF
TRBV6-5	TRBJ2-1	-	-	TGTGCCAGCAGTTACGGGCTAGCGTTCGAGCAGTTCTTC	CASSYGLAFEQFF
TRBV28	TRBJ1-3	-	-	TGTGCCAGCGGAACCTCTGGAAACACCATATATTTT	CASGTSGNTIYF
TRBV5-1	TRBJ1-1	-	few	TGCGCCAGCAGCTCGGAATCGACAGGAGGCACTGAAGCTTTCTTT	CASSSESTGGTEAFF
TRBV11-2	TRBJ2-2	-	-	TGTGCCAGCAGCTCAGAGCCCGAGAACACCGGGGAGCTGTTTTTT	CASSSEPENTGELFF
TRBV7-3	TRBJ1-2	-	few	TGTGCCAGCAGCTTATCTGCATGGGGGGAAGGCTACACCTTC	CASSLSAWGEGYTF
TRBV4-3	TRBJ2-7	-	many	TGCGCCAGCAGCACTAGGGTGGGATCTTACGAGCAGTACTTC	CASSTRVGSYEQYF
TRBV20-1	TRBJ1-3	-	-	TGCAGTGCTAGACATTCGGACACCATATATTTT	CSARHSDTIYF
TRBV20-1	TRBJ2-7	-	-	TGCAGTGCAAGAGACTCCTTCAATGAGCAGTACTTC	CSARDSFNEQYF
TRBV29-1	TRBJ2-1	TRBD2	-	TGCAGCGTGTCGACTAGCGGGAGGGATGACAATGAGCAGTTCTTC	CSVSTSGRDDNEQFF
TRBV6-5	TRBJ2-1	TRBD2	-	TGTGCCAGCAGTCCCCCGGGGACTAGCGGGACAAACCCGTTCTTC	CASSPPGTSGTNPFF
TRBV12-3/TRBV12-4	TRBJ2-1	-	few	TGTGCCAGCAGACAGTCCAGCGGAGTTTACAATGAGCAGTTCTTC	CASRQSSGVYNEQFF
TRBV20-1	TRBJ2-7	TRBD2	-	TGCAGTGCTAATAGCGGGAGAGGGACCTACGAGCAGTACTTC	CSANSGRGTYEQYF
TRBV2	TRBJ2-6	-	-	TGTGCCAGCAGTTTTGAGGGGTTAGGGGCCAACGTCCTGACTTTC	CASSFEGLGANVLTF
TRBV27	TRBJ2-7	-	-	TGTGCCAGCAGTTTAAGAGTGGGAGCTAGCTCCTACGAGCAGTACTTC	CASSLRVGASSYEQYF
TRBV12-3/TRBV12-4	TRBJ2-7	TRBD1	-	TGTGCCAGCAAAGTGGGACAGACAACCCTCTACGAGCAGTACTTC	CASKVGQTTLYEQYF
TRBV7-8	TRBJ1-2	TRBD1	-	TGTGCCAGCAGCTGGTCAGGGGGCGACTATGGCTACACCTTC	CASSWSGGDYGYTF
TRBV20-1	TRBJ2-7	TRBD1	-	TGCAGTGCTAGAGATGACAGGGGGATTCGCGGAGCCCCTTACGAGCAGTACTTC	CSARDDRGIRGAPYEQYF
TRBV12-3/TRBV12-4	TRBJ2-3	TRBD1	-	TGTGCCAGCAGTCCGAGGACAGGGGGGGGGCGAGATACGCAGTATTTT	CASSPRTGGGRDTQYF
TRBV4-1	TRBJ2-4	TRBD2	-	TGCGCCAGCAACCCGTTGGGACTAGCTATAAACATTCAGTACTTC	CASNPLGLAINIQYF
TRBV12-3/TRBV12-4	TRBJ1-2	-	-	TGTGCCAGCACCATGGACAGCTATGGCTACACCTTC	CASTMDSYGYTF
TRBV7-8	TRBJ2-7	-	many	TGTGCCAGCAGCACAAAAAGGGCCACCTACGAGCAGTACTTC	CASSTKRATYEQYF
TRBV7-2	TRBJ2-3	TRBD2	few	TGTGCCAGCAGCTCCGGACTAGCGGGACGGAGCACAGATACGCAGTATTTT	CASSSGLAGRSTDTQYF
TRBV6-2/TRBV6-3	TRBJ2-7	-	-	TGTGCCAGCAGTTACACACCCGGCAGACCCTCCTACGAGCAGTACTTC	CASSYTPGRPSYEQYF
TRBV5-1	TRBJ2-4	-	-	TGCGCCAGCAGCTTGGGACGGATTCAAACCTACGGGCAGTACTTC	CASSLGRIQTYGQYF
TRBV11-2	TRBJ2-3	TRBD2	-	TGTGCCAGCAGCCGGGGAGCGGGACTGGGGGCAGATACGCAGTATTTT	CASSRGAGLGADTQYF
TRBV2	TRBJ2-7	-	-	TGTGCCAGCAGTGTTACCGCAGGAGTCGGCTACAATGAGCAGTACTTC	CASSVTAGVGYNEQYF
TRBV6-5	TRBJ2-7	-	-	TGTGCCAGCAGCTATCGAATAACAAAGGCCTACGAGCAGTACTTC	CASSYRITKAYEQYF
TRBV7-8	TRBJ2-7	-	-	TGTGCCAGCAGCTTAGCCTTTAGGTACGAGCAGTACTTC	CASSLAFRYEQYF
TRBV12-3/TRBV12-4	TRBJ1-6	-	-	TGTGCCAGCAGTTTTCGGGGCATCAGGAATTCACCCCTCCACTTT	CASSFRGIRNSPLHF
TRBV6-5	TRBJ2-7	TRBD2	few	TGTGCCAGCAGTTACTCAGCCGGTCGTGGAGCGGGGGAATTCCGGGGCGAGCAGTACTTC	CASSYSAGRGAGEFRGEQYF
TRBV4-2	TRBJ2-7	-	-	TGTGCCAGCAGCCGAGACGGTGGTAGCAAGGGCGAGCAGTACTTC	CASSRDGGSKGEQYF
TRBV10-3	TRBJ2-1	-	-	TGTGCCATCAGCCGGGAGCCCCCTTACAATGAGCAGTTCTTC	CAISREPPYNEQFF